In its sample, the clone carrying this T cell receptor beta chain was seen many times. Its antigen is not identified. The data derive from a study of T cells in Graves' hyperthyroidism and ophthalmopathy. This CDR3 is 13 amino acids long. Trimming shortened V by 8 bases and J by 4 bases, and 12 bases separated the two germline ends. Looked up from germline, CDR1 is KGHSH and CDR2 is LQKENI. Used for diagnoses were clinical symptoms, serum thyroxine and TRAb, thyroid ultrasound and orbital computed tomography. Template material for amplifying TCR beta CDR3 regions consisted of RNA transcripts. An initial round of RT-PCR targeting the TCR CDR3 relied on the HTBI primer set. MiXCR was run by TCRdb on the multiplex PCR reads, yielding one entry per CDR3 protein. The table shows 400,000 to 600,000 distinct CDR3 sequences, with around 16% occurring only once. Whole-study findings and limits: Most clonotypes expanded in thyroid above 0.001 were likewise present in blood.

This TCR came from a woman in her twenties or thirties with Graves' ophthalmopathy. The chain uses TRBV18 and TRBJ1-3; D is unclear. Material for sequencing was blood. CDR3 loop: CASGKSFGNTIYF. DNA for the CDR3: TGTGCCAGCGGTAAAAGCTTCGGAAACACCATATATTTT.